This T cell receptor beta chain was found in a study of T cell changes during pregnancy in multiple sclerosis (dated by TCRdb to between 2019 and 2020). Study-wide context: The study examined how the T cell repertoire changed over the course of pregnancy in women with multiple sclerosis.

Libraries were made using the immunoSEQ multiplex PCR assay. TCRdb holds this immuneACCESS table with in-frame rearrangements only. Some clones are missing; in checked studies, unresolved V genes explain under half, and the rest has no known cause. In all, the sample holds over 65,000 clones, and approximately 90% of those were seen once. Clones ranked in the top ten supply around 2% of the sample. The count of this clone is one. It has no known antigen specificity. No qualities accompany the bases; no much larger clone lies one base away. The CDR3 goes from the cysteine to the phenylalanine over 15 residues. Only the CDR3 region is kept as DNA, spanning 45 bases read in frame from base 1. CDR1 and CDR2 are drawn from the germline V gene: SGDLS, YYNGEE. Germline trimming: 5 bases from V, 0 bases from J; junction bases outside gene matches: 4.

The V gene is TRBV9 and the J gene is TRBJ2-1, with 8 junctional bases fitting TRBD2. The source was peripheral blood, collected in the first trimester of pregnancy. The TCR sequence derives from a female donor in good health, enrolled as a control in a pregnancy study. The nucleotide sequence reads TGTGCCAGCAGTTCCGGGAGGGGCTCCTACAATGAGCAGTTCTTC. The resulting protein is CASSSGRGSYNEQFF.